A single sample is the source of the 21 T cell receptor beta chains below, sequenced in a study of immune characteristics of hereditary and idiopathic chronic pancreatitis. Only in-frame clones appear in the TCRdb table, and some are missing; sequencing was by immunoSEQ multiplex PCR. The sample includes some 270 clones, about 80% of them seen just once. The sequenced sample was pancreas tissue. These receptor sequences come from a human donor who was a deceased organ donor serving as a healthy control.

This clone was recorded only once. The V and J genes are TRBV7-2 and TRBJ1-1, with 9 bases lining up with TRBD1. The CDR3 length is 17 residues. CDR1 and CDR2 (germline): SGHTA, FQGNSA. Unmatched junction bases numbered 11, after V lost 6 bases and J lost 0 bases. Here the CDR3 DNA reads TGTGCCAGCAGGCGCTACCGGGACAGGGTGATGAACACTGAAGCTTTCTTT. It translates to CASRRYRDRVMNTEAFF.

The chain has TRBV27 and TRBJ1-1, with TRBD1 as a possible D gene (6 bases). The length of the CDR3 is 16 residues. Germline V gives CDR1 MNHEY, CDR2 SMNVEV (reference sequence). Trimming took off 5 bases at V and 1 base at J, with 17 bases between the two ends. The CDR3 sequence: CASSRWTVDGNTEAFF. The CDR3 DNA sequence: TGTGCCAGCAGTCGTTGGACAGTGGATGGGAACACTGAAGCTTTCTTT.

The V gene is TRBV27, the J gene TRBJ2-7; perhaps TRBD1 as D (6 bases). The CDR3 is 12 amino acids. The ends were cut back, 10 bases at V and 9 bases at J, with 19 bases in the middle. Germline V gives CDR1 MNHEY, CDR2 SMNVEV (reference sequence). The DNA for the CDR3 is TGTGCCACCGGGGACATCGGTAAGAGGCAGTACTTC. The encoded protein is CATGDIGKRQYF.

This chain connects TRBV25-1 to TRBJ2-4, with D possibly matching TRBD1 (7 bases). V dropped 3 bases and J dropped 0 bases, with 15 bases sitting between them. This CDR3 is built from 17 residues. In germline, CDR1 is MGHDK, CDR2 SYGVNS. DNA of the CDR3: TGTGCCAGCAGTGATCAGGGGGGACAGCTAGCCAAAAACATTCAGTACTTC. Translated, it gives CASSDQGGQLAKNIQYF.

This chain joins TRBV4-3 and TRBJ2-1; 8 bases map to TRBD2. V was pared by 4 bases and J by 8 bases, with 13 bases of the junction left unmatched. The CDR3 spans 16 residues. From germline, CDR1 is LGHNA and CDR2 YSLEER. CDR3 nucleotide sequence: TGCGCCAGCAGCCCAAGTCTCCCTAGCGGGTACGATGAGCAGTTCTTC. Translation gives CASSPSLPSGYDEQFF.

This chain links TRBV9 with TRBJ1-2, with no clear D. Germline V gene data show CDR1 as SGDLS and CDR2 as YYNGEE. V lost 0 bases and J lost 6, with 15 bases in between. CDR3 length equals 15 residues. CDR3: CASSVGAQARDGYTF. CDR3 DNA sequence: TGTGCCAGCAGCGTAGGGGCGCAGGCTCGGGATGGCTACACCTTC. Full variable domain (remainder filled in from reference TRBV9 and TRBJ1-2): DSGVTQTPKHLITATGQRVTLRCSPRSGDLSVYWYQQSLDQGLQFLIQYYNGEERAKGNILERFSAQQFPDLHSELNLSSLELGDSALYFCASSVGAQARDGYTFGSGTRLTVV.

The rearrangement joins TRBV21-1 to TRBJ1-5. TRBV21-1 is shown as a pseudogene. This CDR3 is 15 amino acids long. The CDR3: CASSTWTDSNQPQHF. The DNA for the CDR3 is TGTGCCAGCAGCACTTGGACTGATAGCAATCAGCCCCAGCATTTT.

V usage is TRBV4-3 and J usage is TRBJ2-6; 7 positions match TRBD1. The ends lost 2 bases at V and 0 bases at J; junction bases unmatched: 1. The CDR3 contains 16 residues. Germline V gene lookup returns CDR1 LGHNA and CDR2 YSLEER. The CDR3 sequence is CASSQRQGSGANVLTF. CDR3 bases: TGCGCCAGCAGCCAAAGACAGGGCTCTGGGGCCAACGTCCTGACTTTC.

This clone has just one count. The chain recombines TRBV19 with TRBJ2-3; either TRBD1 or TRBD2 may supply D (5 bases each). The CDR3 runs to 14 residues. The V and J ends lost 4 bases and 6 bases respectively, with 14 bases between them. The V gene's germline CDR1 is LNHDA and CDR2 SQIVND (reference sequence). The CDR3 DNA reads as TGTGCCAGTAGTACCGGGGCCTACCCCGATACGCAGTATTTT. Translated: CASSTGAYPDTQYF.

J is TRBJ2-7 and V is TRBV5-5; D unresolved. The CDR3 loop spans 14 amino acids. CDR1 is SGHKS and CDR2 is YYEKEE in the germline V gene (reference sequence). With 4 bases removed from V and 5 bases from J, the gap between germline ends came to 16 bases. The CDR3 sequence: CASSGPAAMHEQYF. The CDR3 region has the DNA TGTGCCAGCAGCGGGCCGGCTGCAATGCACGAGCAGTACTTC.

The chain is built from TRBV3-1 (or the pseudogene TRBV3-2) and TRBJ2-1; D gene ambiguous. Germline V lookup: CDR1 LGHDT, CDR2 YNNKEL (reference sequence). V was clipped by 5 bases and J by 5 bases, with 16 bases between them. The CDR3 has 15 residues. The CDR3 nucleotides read TGTGCCAGCAGCAACGACCACGGAGCTGACAATGAGCAGTTCTTC. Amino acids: CASSNDHGADNEQFF.

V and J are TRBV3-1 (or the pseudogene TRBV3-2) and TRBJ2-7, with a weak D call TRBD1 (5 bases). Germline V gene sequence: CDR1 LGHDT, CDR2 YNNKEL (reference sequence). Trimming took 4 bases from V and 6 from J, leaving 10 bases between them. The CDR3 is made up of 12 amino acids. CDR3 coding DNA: TGTGCCAGCAGCCCAACAGGTCTCGAGCAGTACTTC. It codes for CASSPTGLEQYF.

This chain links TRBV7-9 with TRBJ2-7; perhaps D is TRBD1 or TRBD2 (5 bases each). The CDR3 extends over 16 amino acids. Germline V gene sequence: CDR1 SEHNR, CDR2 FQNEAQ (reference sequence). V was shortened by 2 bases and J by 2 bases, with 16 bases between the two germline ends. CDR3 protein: CASSLSRGRLTYEQYF. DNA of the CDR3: TGTGCCAGCAGCTTAAGTCGGGGCCGCCTCACCTACGAGCAGTACTTC.

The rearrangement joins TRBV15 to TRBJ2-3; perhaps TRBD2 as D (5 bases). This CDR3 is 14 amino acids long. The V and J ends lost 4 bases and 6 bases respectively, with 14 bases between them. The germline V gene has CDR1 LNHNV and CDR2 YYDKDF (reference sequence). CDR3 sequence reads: CATSTASRLDTQYF. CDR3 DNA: TGTGCCACCAGCACGGCTAGCCGGTTGGATACGCAGTATTTT.

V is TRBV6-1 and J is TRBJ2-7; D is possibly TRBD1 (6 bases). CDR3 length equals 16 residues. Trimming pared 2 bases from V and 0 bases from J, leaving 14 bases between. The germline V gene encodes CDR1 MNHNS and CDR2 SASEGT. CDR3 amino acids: CASSEFYRGGSYEQYF. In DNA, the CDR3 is TGTGCCAGCAGTGAATTCTATCGAGGGGGCTCCTACGAGCAGTACTTC.

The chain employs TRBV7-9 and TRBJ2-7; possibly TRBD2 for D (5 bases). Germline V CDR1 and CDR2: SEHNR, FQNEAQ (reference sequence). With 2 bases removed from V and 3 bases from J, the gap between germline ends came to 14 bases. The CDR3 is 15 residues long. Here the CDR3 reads CASSLSGTRDYEQYF. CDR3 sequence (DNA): TGTGCCAGCAGCTTAAGTGGAACACGGGACTACGAGCAGTACTTC. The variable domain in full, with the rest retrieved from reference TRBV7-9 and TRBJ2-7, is DTGVSQNPRHKITKRGQNVTFRCDPISEHNRLYWYRQTLGQGPEFLTYFQNEAQLEKSRLLSDRFSAERPKGSFSTLEIQRTEQGDSAMYLCASSLSGTRDYEQYFGPGTRLTVT.

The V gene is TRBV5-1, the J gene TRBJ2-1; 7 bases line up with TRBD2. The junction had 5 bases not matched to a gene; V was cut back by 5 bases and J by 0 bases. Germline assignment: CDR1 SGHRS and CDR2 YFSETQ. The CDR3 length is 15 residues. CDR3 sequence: CASSKGTNSYNEQFF. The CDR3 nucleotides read TGCGCCAGCAGTAAGGGGACTAACTCCTACAATGAGCAGTTCTTC.

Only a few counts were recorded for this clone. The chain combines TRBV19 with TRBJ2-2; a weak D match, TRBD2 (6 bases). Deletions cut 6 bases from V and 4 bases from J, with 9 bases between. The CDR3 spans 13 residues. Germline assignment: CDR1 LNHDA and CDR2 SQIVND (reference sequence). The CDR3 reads CASSQRATGELFF. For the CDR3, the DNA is TGTGCCAGTAGCCAGCGGGCCACCGGGGAGCTGTTTTTT.

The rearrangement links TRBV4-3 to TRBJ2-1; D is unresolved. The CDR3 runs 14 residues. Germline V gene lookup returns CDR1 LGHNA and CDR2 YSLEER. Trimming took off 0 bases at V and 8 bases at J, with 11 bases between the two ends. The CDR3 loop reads CASSQDSHRDEQFF. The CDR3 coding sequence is TGCGCCAGCAGCCAAGACAGCCATAGGGATGAGCAGTTCTTC.

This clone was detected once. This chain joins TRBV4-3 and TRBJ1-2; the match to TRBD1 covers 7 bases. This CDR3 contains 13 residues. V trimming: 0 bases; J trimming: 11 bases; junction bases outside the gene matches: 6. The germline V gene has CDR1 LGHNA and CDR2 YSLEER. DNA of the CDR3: TGCGCCAGCAGCCAAGATCCCGGGACAGAATACACCTTC. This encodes CASSQDPGTEYTF.

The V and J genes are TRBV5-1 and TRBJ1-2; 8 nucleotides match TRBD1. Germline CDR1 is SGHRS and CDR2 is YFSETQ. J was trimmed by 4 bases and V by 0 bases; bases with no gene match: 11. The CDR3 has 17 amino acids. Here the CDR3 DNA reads TGCGCCAGCAGCTTGGTCGGACAGGGATCCTTCGCCTATGGCTACACCTTC. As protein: CASSLVGQGSFAYGYTF.